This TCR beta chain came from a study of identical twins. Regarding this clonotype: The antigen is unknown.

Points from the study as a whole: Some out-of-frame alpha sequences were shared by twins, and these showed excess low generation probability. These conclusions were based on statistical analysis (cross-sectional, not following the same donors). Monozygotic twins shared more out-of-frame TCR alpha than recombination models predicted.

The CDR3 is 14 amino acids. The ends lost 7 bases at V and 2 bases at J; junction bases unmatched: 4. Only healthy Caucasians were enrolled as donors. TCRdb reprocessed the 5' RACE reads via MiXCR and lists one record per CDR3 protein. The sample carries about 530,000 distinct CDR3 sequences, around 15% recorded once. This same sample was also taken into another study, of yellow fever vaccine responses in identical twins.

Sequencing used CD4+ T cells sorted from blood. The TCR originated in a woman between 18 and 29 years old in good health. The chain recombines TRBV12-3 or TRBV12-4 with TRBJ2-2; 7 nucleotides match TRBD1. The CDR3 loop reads CASTRDRNTGELFF. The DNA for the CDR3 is TGTGCCAGCACCCGGGACAGAAACACCGGGGAGCTGTTTTTT.